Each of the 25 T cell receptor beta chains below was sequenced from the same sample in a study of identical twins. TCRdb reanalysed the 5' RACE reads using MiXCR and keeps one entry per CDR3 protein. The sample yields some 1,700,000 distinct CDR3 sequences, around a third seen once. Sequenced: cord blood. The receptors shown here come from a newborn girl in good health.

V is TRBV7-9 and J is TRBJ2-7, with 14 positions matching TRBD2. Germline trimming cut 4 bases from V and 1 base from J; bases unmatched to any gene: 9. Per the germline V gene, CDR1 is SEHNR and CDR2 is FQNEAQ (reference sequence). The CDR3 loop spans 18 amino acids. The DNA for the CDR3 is TGTGCCAGCAGCTCCGCCCCCGGGACTAGCGGGAGATCCTACGAGCAGTACTTC. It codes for CASSSAPGTSGRSYEQYF.

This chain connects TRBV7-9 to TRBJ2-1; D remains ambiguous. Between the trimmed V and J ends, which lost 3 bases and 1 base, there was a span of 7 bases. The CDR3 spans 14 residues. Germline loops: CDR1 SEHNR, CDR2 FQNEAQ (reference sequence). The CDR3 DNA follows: TGTGCCAGCAGCTTGGAGAATTCCTACAATGAGCAGTTCTTC. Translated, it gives CASSLENSYNEQFF. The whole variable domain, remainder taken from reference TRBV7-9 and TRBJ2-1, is DTGVSQNPRHKITKRGQNVTFRCDPISEHNRLYWYRQTLGQGPEFLTYFQNEAQLEKSRLLSDRFSAERPKGSFSTLEIQRTEQGDSAMYLCASSLENSYNEQFFGPGTRLTVL.

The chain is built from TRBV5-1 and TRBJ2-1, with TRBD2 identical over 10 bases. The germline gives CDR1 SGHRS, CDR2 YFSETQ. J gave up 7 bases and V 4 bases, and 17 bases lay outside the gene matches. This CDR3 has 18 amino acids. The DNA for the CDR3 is TGCGCCAGCAGCCTGCGGTTGGCTCAAAGCGGGAGGGCAAATGAGCAGTTCTTC. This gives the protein CASSLRLAQSGRANEQFF.

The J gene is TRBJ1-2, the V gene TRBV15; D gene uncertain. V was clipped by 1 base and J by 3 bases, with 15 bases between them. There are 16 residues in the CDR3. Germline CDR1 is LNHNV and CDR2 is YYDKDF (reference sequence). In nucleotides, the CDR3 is TGTGCCACCAGCAGAGCTTCCCCCCGGACCTACTATGGCTACACCTTC. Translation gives CATSRASPRTYYGYTF.

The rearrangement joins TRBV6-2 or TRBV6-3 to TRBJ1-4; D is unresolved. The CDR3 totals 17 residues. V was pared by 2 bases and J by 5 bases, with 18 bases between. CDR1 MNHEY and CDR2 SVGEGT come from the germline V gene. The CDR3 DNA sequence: TGTGCCAGCAGTTACCGGGCTGAGGAGGACGAGAATGAAAAACTGTTTTTT. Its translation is CASSYRAEEDENEKLFF.

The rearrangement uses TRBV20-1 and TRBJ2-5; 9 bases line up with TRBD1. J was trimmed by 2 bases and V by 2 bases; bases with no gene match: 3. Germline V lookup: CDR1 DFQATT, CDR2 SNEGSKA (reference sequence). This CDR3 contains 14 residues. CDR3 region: CSARRDREQETQYF. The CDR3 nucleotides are TGCAGTGCTAGACGGGACAGGGAACAAGAGACCCAGTACTTC.

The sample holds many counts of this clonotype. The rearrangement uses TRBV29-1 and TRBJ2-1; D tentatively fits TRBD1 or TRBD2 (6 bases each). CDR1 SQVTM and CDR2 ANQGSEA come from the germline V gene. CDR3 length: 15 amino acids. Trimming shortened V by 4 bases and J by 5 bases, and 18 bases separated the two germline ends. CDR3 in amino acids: CSVATIGGLHNEQFF. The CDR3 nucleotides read TGCAGCGTTGCGACGATAGGGGGACTGCACAATGAGCAGTTCTTC.

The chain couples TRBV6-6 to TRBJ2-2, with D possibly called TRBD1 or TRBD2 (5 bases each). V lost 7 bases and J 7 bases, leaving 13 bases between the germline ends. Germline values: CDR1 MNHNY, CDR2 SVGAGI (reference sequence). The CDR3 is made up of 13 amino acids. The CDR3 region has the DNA TGTGCCAGCAAACTCCTTGGGGGCGGGGAGCTGTTTTTT. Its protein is CASKLLGGGELFF.

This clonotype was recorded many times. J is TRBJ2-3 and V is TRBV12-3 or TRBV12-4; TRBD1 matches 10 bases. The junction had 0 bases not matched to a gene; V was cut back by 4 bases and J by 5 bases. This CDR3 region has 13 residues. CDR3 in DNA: TGTGCCAGCAGTTGGACAGGGGGAGATACGCAGTATTTT. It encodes CASSWTGGDTQYF.

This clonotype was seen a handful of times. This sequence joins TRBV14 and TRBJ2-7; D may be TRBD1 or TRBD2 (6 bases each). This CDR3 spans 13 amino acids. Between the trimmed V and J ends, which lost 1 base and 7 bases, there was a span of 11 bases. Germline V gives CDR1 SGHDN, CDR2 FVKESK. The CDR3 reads CASSQVGGREQYF. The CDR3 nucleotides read TGTGCCAGCAGCCAAGTGGGGGGCAGGGAGCAGTACTTC.

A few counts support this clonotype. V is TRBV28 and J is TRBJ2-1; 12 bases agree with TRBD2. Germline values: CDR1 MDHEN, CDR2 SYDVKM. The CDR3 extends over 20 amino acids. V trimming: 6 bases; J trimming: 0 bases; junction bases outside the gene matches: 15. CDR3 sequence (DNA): TGTGCCAGCAGCTCCGCACTAGCGGGAGGACCCTCCGGCTCCTACAATGAGCAGTTCTTC. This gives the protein CASSSALAGGPSGSYNEQFF.

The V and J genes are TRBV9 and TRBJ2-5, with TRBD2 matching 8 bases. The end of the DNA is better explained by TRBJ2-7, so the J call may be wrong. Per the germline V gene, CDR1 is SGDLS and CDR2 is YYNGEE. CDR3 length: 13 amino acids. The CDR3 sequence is CASSASGYYEQYF. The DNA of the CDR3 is TGTGCCAGCAGCGCTAGCGGGTACTACGAGCAGTACTTC.

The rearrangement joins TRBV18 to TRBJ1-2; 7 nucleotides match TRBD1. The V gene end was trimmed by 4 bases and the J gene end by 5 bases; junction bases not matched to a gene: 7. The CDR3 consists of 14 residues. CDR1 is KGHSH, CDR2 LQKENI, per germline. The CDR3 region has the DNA TGTGCCAGCTCACACAAACAGGGGCCTTATGGCTACACCTTC. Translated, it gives CASSHKQGPYGYTF.

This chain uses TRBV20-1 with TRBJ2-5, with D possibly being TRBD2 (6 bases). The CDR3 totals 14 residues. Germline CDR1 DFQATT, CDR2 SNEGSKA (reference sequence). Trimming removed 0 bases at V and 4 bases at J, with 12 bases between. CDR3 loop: CSARERGRGETQYF. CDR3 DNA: TGCAGTGCTAGAGAGCGGGGTAGGGGAGAGACCCAGTACTTC.

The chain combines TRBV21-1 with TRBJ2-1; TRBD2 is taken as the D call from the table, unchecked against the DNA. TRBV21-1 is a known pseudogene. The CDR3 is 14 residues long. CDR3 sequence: CASSKVGTYNEQFF. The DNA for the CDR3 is TGTGCCAGCAGCAAAGTAGGGACTTACAATGAGCAGTTCTTC.

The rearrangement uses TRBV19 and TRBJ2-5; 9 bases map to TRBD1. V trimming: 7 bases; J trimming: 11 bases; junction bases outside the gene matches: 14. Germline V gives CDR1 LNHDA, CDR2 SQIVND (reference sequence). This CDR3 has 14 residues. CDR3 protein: CASTAGQGVSKQYF. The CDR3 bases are TGTGCCAGTACCGCGGGACAGGGAGTAAGCAAGCAGTACTTC.

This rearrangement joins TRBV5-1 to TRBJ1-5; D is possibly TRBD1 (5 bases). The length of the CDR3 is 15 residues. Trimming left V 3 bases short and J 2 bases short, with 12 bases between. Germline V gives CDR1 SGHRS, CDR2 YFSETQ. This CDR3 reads CASSYRGEGNQPQHF. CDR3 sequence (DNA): TGCGCCAGCAGCTATAGGGGTGAGGGCAATCAGCCCCAGCATTTT.

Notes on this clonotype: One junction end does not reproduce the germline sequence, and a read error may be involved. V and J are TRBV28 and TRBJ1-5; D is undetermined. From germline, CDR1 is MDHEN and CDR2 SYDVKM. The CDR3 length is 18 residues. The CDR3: CASSWTGPGRVSNQSQHF. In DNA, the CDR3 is TGTGCCAGCAGTTGGACGGGCCCCGGTAGGGTGAGCAATCAGTCCCAGCATTTT.

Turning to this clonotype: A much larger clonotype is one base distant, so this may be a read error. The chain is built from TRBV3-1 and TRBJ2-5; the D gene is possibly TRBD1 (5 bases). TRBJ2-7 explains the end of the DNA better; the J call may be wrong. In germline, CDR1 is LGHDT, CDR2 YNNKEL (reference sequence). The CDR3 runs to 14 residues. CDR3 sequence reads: CAGSQDWGSYEQYF. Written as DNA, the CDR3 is TGTGCCGGCAGCCAAGATTGGGGCAGCTACGAGCAGTACTTC.

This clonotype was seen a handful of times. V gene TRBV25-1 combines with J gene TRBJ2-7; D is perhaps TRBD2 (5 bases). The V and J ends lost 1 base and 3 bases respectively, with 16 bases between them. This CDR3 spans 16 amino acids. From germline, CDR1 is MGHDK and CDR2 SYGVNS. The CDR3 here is CASSELGGRSLYEQYF. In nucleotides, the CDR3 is TGTGCCAGCAGTGAATTAGGAGGACGGTCGCTCTACGAGCAGTACTTC.

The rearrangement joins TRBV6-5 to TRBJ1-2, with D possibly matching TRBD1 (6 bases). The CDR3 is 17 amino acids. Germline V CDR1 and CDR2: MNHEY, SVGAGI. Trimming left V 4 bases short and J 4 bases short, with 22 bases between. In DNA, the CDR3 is TGTGCCAGCAGTTGGGCGGGCCCAACTGACAGGTGCTATGGCTACACCTTC. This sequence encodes CASSWAGPTDRCYGYTF.

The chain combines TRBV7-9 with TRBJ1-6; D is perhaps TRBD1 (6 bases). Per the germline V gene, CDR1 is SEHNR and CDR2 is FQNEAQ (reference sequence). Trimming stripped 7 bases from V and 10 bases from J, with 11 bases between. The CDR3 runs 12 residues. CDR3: CASTQGQSPLHF. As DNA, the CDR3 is TGTGCCAGCACGCAGGGGCAGTCACCCCTCCACTTT.

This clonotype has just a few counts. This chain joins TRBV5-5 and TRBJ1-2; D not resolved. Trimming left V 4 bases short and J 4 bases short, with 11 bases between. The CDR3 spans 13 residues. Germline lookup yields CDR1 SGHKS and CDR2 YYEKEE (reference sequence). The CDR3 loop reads CASSPTVGYGYTF. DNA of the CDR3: TGTGCCAGCAGCCCAACTGTCGGCTATGGCTACACCTTC.

The CDR3 nucleotides are TGCAGTGCTAGAAAGACAGTGGGGCGAGAGCAGTACTTC. It is translated as CSARKTVGREQYF. This sequence joins TRBV20-1 and TRBJ2-5, with D possibly being TRBD1 (5 bases). The CDR3 contains 13 residues. The V end lost 2 bases, the J end lost 11 bases, and 18 bases lay between the germline ends. Looked up from germline, CDR1 is DFQATT and CDR2 is SNEGSKA (reference sequence).

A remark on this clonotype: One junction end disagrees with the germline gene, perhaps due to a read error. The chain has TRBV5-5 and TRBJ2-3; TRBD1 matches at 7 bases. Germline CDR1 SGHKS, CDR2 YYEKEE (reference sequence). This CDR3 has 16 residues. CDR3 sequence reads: CTSGLVQGSHTDTQYF. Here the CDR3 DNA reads TGTACCAGCGGCTTGGTACAGGGGAGTCACACAGATACGCAGTATTTT.